Listed below are T cell receptor beta chains from one sample, sequenced in a study of blood T cell repertoires in COVID-19. Method: immunoSEQ multiplex PCR; TCRdb's copy keeps in-frame clones and lacks some. The data contain fewer than 500,000 clones, 85% to 90% of them singletons. The sample was PBMCs or T cells enriched from blood (not recorded which). The receptors were gathered from a man aged 30-40 years who had recovered from COVID-19. Both conserved end residues are part of each CDR3. A D gene is named only where the DNA matches it firmly. Clone size is given for some rows only: seen once, a few or many times, or a class if the clone is expanded.

TRBJ2-2 | - | TRBD2 | TRBV11-2 | TGTGCCAGCAGCAAAACTAGCGACACCGGGGAGCTGTTTTTT | CASSKTSDTGELFF
TRBJ1-5 | - | TRBD1 | TRBV28 | TGTGCCAGCAGTCGCCCCTTAGGGACAGGAGGCCAGCCCCAGCATTTT | CASSRPLGTGGQPQHF
TRBJ2-7 | - | - | TRBV28 | TGTGCCAGCAGTCCACCGACTGTTGGATACGAGCAGTACTTC | CASSPPTVGYEQYF
TRBJ1-5 | - | - | TRBV7-6 | TGTGCCAGCAGCTCTGGCGGGGGGGCGTTTCAACAGCCCCAGCATTTT | CASSSGGGAFQQPQHF
TRBJ1-1 | - | - | TRBV19 | TGTGCCAGTAGTATCTGGAACACTGAAGCTTTCTTT | CASSIWNTEAFF
TRBJ2-3 | - | - | TRBV10-2 | TGCGCCAGCTCTTCCCGGCGTCCTAGTAGCGCAGATACGCAGTATTTT | CASSSRRPSSADTQYF
TRBJ1-1 | - | - | TRBV27 | TGTGCCAGCAGTTTCGCGCCCCTGAACACTGAAGCTTTCTTT | CASSFAPLNTEAFF
TRBJ2-3 | - | TRBD1 | TRBV27 | TGTGCCAGCAGAAACCTCGGGACAGGGGAATCAGATACGCAGTATTTT | CASRNLGTGESDTQYF
TRBJ1-2 | - | TRBD1 | TRBV5-4 | TGTGCCAGCAGTTCCGGGACAGGGCTCGGTGGCTACACCTTC | CASSSGTGLGGYTF
TRBJ1-1 | - | - | TRBV5-1 | TGCGCCAGCAGCCTCTATTTAGATCGAATGAACACTGAAGCTTTCTTT | CASSLYLDRMNTEAFF
TRBJ1-2 | - | TRBD1 | TRBV6-5 | TGTGCCAGCAGCAAGACAGGGGGCGGACCTCATGGCTACACCTTC | CASSKTGGGPHGYTF
TRBJ1-5 | - | - | TRBV29-1 | TGCAGCGTTGGGGAGGGCGGACTCAATCAGCCCCAGCATTTT | CSVGEGGLNQPQHF
TRBJ2-6 | - | - | TRBV7-3 | TGTGCCAGCAGCTTACTTGACTCCGGGGCCAACGTCCTGACTTTC | CASSLLDSGANVLTF
TRBJ2-1 | - | TRBD2 | TRBV6-5 | TGTGCCAGCAGCCCCAGACTAGCGGGAGCCGGTGAGCAGTTCTTC | CASSPRLAGAGEQFF
TRBJ1-2 | - | - | TRBV12-5 | TGTGCTAGTGGTTTGCCCGGTTCATATGGCTACACCTTC | CASGLPGSYGYTF
TRBJ2-1 | - | TRBD2 | TRBV4-2 | TGTGCCAGCAGCCAAATACTAGCGGGAGGGGGCAATGAGCAGTTCTTC | CASSQILAGGGNEQFF
TRBJ1-2 | - | TRBD1 | TRBV7-9 | TGTGCCAGCAGCTATCCGGGACAGGTTTCCCTTTACACCTTC | CASSYPGQVSLYTF
TRBJ2-1 | - | - | TRBV14 | TGTGCCAGCAGCCAAGCAGACTGGGCGGGTGAGCAGTTCTTC | CASSQADWAGEQFF
TRBJ1-4 | - | - | TRBV18 | TGTGCCAGCTCACGCGACAGTAATAATGAAAAACTGTTTTTT | CASSRDSNNEKLFF
TRBJ2-2 | - | TRBD2 | TRBV27 | TGTGCCAGCAGTCCGGGACTAGCGGGAGCCTTCGGGGAGCTGTTTTTT | CASSPGLAGAFGELFF
TRBJ2-1 | - | - | TRBV21-1 | TGTGCCAGCAGCAAAGACGCGGTGGATAGGGGCGGCAATGAGCAGTTCTTC | CASSKDAVDRGGNEQFF
TRBJ1-5 | - | - | TRBV30 | TGTGCCTGGAGCCCGGGACACCACAATCAGCCCCAGCATTTT | CAWSPGHHNQPQHF
TRBJ1-2 | - | TRBD1 | TRBV30 | TGTGCCTGCGAACCTGGTTCTATGGACAGGCCACGCTACACCTTC | CACEPGSMDRPRYTF
TRBJ1-3 | - | - | TRBV3-1/TRBV3-2 | TGTGCCAGCAGCGACAGTGACTCTGGAAACACCATATATTTT | CASSDSDSGNTIYF
TRBJ2-3 | - | - | TRBV5-4 | TGTGCCAGCAGCTTCGCACAGTCTCCCGCAGATACGCAGTATTTT | CASSFAQSPADTQYF
TRBJ2-3 | - | TRBD1 | TRBV30 | TGTGCCTGGAGTCCCGGGACAGGGGAGACAGATACGCAGTATTTT | CAWSPGTGETDTQYF
TRBJ2-2 | - | - | TRBV5-4 | TGTGCGGAGGCGGCCAACACCGGGGAGCTGTTTTTT | CAEAANTGELFF
TRBJ2-7 | - | TRBD2 | TRBV4-2 | TGTGCCAGCAGCCAACTGGGCCTAGCGGATTTCTACGAGCAGTACTTC | CASSQLGLADFYEQYF
TRBJ2-2 | - | TRBD2 | TRBV11-2 | TGTGCCAGCAGATCACTAGCGGGAGTTGCCGGGGAGCTGTTTTTT | CASRSLAGVAGELFF
TRBJ1-2 | - | TRBD1 | TRBV5-5 | TGTGCCAGCAGCTTGACAGGGGGCGCGGGCTATGGCTACACCTTC | CASSLTGGAGYGYTF
TRBJ2-1 | - | - | TRBV9 | TGTGCCAGCAGCGTTTCTAGCGAGAATTTCTACAATGAGCAGTTCTTC | CASSVSSENFYNEQFF
TRBJ1-5 | - | - | TRBV7-2 | TGTGCCAGCAGCTCAGGCAGGGGTGGGCAGCCCCAGCATTTT | CASSSGRGGQPQHF
TRBJ2-3 | few | TRBD2 | TRBV7-9 | TGTGCCAGCAGCTTAGGTCCTAGCGGTAGCACAGATACGCAGTATTTT | CASSLGPSGSTDTQYF